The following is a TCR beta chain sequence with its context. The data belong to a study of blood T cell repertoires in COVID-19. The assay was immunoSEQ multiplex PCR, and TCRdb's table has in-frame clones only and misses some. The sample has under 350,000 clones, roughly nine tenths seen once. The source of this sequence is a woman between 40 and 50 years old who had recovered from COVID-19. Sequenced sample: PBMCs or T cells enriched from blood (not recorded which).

The CDR3 DNA is TGTGCCAGCACGTCAGATATGAACACTGAAGCTTTCTTT. Its translation: CASTSDMNTEAFF. The chain couples TRBV2 to TRBJ1-1, with D unclear. V was shortened by 7 bases and J by 0 bases, with 9 bases between the two germline ends. This CDR3 has 13 amino acids. Germline CDR1 SNHLY, CDR2 FYNNEI.